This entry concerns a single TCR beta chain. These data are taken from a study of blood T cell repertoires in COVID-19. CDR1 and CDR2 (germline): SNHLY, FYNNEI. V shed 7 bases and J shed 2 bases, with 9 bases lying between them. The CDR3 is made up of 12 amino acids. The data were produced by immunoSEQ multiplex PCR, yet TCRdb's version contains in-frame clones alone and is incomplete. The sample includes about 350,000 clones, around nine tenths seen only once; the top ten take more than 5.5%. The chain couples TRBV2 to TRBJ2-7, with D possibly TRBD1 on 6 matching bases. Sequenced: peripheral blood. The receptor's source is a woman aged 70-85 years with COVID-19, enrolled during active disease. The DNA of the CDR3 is TGTGCCAGCACGACAGGACCCTACGAGCAGTACTTC. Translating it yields CASTTGPYEQYF.